The rows below give T cell receptor beta chains drawn from one sample of a study of T cells in narcolepsy. The protocol was immunoSEQ multiplex PCR, while the TCRdb copy is restricted to in-frame clones and leaves out a portion. The sample contains about 32,000 clones, around four fifths of which appear only once. Sequenced sample: memory (CD45RA-) CD4+ T cells from blood. These receptors were collected from a human donor in good health. CDR3s include the opening cysteine and the closing phenylalanine or tryptophan. The D gene is left open where the match is weak. Clone size is not always given. Where it is, it says once, few, many or a class for expanded clones.

D: .; V: TRBV5-1; size: .; J: TRBJ1-1; CDR3: CASRTGPFMNTEAFF; DNA: TGCGCCAGCAGAACAGGGCCTTTCATGAACACTGAAGCTTTCTTT
D: TRBD1; V: TRBV7-2; size: few; J: TRBJ1-2; CDR3: CASSSDRVGLRGYTF; DNA: TGTGCCAGCAGCTCAGACAGGGTCGGCCTTCGGGGCTACACCTTC
D: .; V: TRBV7-2; size: .; J: TRBJ1-6; CDR3: CASSLERPNNSPLHF; DNA: TGTGCCAGCAGCTTAGAGCGGCCTAATAATTCACCCCTCCACTTT
D: .; V: TRBV5-4; size: .; J: TRBJ2-1; CDR3: CASSLPTSGDEQFF; DNA: TGTGCCAGCAGCTTGCCTACTAGTGGCGATGAGCAGTTCTTC
D: .; V: TRBV10-1; size: .; J: TRBJ1-5; CDR3: CATLTYGHCNQPQHF; DNA: TGCGCCACCCTAACATACGGACATTGCAATCAGCCCCAGCATTTT
D: .; V: TRBV29-1; size: .; J: TRBJ2-3; CDR3: CSIRLLGTQYF; DNA: TGCAGCATCCGACTCCTTGGTACGCAGTATTTT
D: .; V: TRBV5-1; size: .; J: TRBJ1-1; CDR3: CASSSSTTPNTEAFF; DNA: TGCGCCAGCAGCAGCTCCACCACTCCGAACACTGAAGCTTTCTTT
D: .; V: TRBV6-4; size: .; J: TRBJ2-3; CDR3: CASSIGGVSTDTQYF; DNA: TGTGCCAGCTCCATCGGAGGGGTGAGCACAGATACGCAGTATTTT
D: .; V: TRBV7-8; size: .; J: TRBJ2-7; CDR3: CASSLTDGSYEQYF; DNA: TGTGCCAGCAGCTTGACAGACGGCTCCTACGAGCAGTACTTC
D: TRBD2; V: TRBV19; size: .; J: TRBJ2-3; CDR3: CASSTGTSLSDTQYF; DNA: TGTGCCAGTAGTACCGGGACTAGTCTCTCGGATACGCAGTATTTT
D: .; V: TRBV19; size: .; J: TRBJ1-3; CDR3: CASSQRSLSSGNTIYF; DNA: TGTGCCAGTAGCCAGAGGTCCCTCAGCTCTGGAAACACCATATATTTT
D: .; V: TRBV5-6; size: .; J: TRBJ2-3; CDR3: CASSLGEPPTDTQYF; DNA: TGTGCCAGCAGCTTAGGTGAGCCGCCGACAGATACGCAGTATTTT